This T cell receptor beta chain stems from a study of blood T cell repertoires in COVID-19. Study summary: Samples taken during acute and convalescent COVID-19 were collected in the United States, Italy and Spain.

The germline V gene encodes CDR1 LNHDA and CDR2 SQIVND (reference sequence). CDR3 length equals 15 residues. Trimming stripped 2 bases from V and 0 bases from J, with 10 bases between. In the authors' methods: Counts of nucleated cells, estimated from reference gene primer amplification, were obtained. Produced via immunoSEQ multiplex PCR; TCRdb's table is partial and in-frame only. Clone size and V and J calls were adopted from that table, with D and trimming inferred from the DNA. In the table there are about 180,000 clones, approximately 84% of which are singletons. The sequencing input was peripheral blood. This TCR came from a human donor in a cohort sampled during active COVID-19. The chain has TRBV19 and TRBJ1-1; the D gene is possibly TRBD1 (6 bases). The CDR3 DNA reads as TGTGCCAGTAGTATAAGGGGGGGCATGAACACTGAAGCTTTCTTT. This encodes CASSIRGGMNTEAFF.